One sample yielded the 23 T cell receptor beta chains listed below, sequenced in a study of radiotherapy plus CTLA-4 blockade in lung cancer. Data came from immunoSEQ multiplex PCR; TCRdb stores just in-frame clones and leaves some out. The sample carries around 45,000 clones, around nine tenths recorded once. The material sequenced was peripheral blood, taken from a patient treated with radiotherapy plus ipilimumab. These receptors originate from a human donor with non-small cell lung cancer whose response to radiotherapy plus ipilimumab could not be evaluated.

In its sample, this clone was seen a few times. The chain employs TRBV7-2 and TRBJ1-6, with 9 positions matching TRBD1. V lost 5 bases and J lost 6; bases outside the gene matches: 2. The length of the CDR3 is 14 residues. Per germline, CDR1 SGHTA and CDR2 FQGNSA. The DNA for the CDR3 is TGTGCCAGCAGCAGGGGACAGGGTAATTCACCCCTCCACTTT. Translation: CASSRGQGNSPLHF.

The chain recombines TRBV9 with TRBJ2-6; tentatively, D is TRBD2 (6 bases). Looked up from germline, CDR1 is SGDLS and CDR2 is YYNGEE. This CDR3 contains 16 residues. The ends were cut back, 4 bases at V and 2 bases at J, with 13 bases in the middle. In nucleotides, the CDR3 is TGTGCCAGCAGCCTGGAGGGGACCCCTGGGGCCAACGTCCTGACTTTC. This translates into CASSLEGTPGANVLTF.

This clone came up once. The chain employs TRBV5-1 and TRBJ1-1, with a tentative D call TRBD1 (5 bases). Trimming pared 1 base from V and 0 bases from J, leaving 16 bases between. Germline V gene data show CDR1 as SGHRS and CDR2 as YFSETQ. The CDR3 is 17 residues long. CDR3 coding DNA: TGCGCCAGCAGCTTGATGTACAGCGGAGGGGTGAACACTGAAGCTTTCTTT. Amino acid sequence: CASSLMYSGGVNTEAFF.

The rearrangement uses TRBV4-3 and TRBJ2-1; a weak D match, TRBD2 (6 bases). The length of the CDR3 is 14 residues. Trimming left V 2 bases short and J 7 bases short, with 12 bases between. Looked up from germline, CDR1 is LGHNA and CDR2 is YSLEER. For the CDR3, the DNA is TGCGCCAGCAGCCAATCAGCGGGTGAGAATGAGCAGTTCTTC. Translated, it gives CASSQSAGENEQFF.

The CDR3 sequence: CASSLVSSGNYNEQFF. The CDR3 DNA reads TGCGCCAGCAGCTTGGTTTCTAGCGGCAATTACAATGAGCAGTTCTTC. J is TRBJ2-1 and V is TRBV5-1, with 7 bases matching TRBD2. Per the germline V gene, CDR1 is SGHRS and CDR2 is YFSETQ. CDR3 length equals 16 residues. With 0 bases clipped from V and 4 bases from J, the junction kept 7 bases outside the gene matches.

The gene calls are TRBV19 and TRBJ1-2; 7 nucleotides match TRBD1. The J segment lost 3 bases and the V segment lost 2 bases, leaving 6 bases of the junction unmatched. CDR1 LNHDA and CDR2 SQIVND come from the germline V gene (reference sequence). This CDR3 region has 15 residues. CDR3 amino acids: CASSIPDRRHYGYTF. Written as DNA, the CDR3 is TGTGCCAGTAGTATACCGGACAGGAGACACTATGGCTACACCTTC.

V and J are TRBV7-9 and TRBJ1-2; D is undetermined. Trimming removed 7 bases at V and 3 bases at J, with 12 bases between. Germline lookup yields CDR1 SEHNR and CDR2 FQNEAQ (reference sequence). The CDR3 has 13 residues. CDR3 in amino acids: CASTGARHYGYTF. The CDR3 region has the DNA TGTGCCAGCACCGGTGCCAGGCACTATGGCTACACCTTC.

This clone was seen a few times. The V gene is TRBV7-9, the J gene TRBJ2-7, with 8 bases that match TRBD1. Germline V gene lookup returns CDR1 SEHNR and CDR2 FQNEAQ (reference sequence). CDR3 length equals 15 residues. V lost 3 bases to trimming and J lost 5 bases; unmatched junction nucleotides: 9. The CDR3 bases are TGTGCCAGCAGCTTCGCCCGGACAGGGAGCAACGAGCAGTACTTC. It specifies CASSFARTGSNEQYF.

This chain connects TRBV19 to TRBJ2-1, with no clear D. This CDR3 comprises 13 residues. Trimming took off 2 bases at V and 5 bases at J, with 7 bases between the two ends. Germline V CDR1 and CDR2: LNHDA, SQIVND (reference sequence). The CDR3 DNA reads TGTGCCAGTAGTATATCACTCCACAATGAGCAGTTCTTC. This sequence encodes CASSISLHNEQFF.

The chain carries TRBV5-4 and TRBJ1-2; TRBD1 matches at 12 bases. V dropped 4 bases and J dropped 3; count of bases not matched to a gene: 7. This CDR3 has 16 amino acids. The germline V gene has CDR1 SGHNT and CDR2 YYREEE (reference sequence). The CDR3 region has the DNA TGTGCCAGCAGCAACCGGGACAGGGGGCGGTACTATGGCTACACCTTC. Residues: CASSNRDRGRYYGYTF.

The chain links TRBV5-8 to TRBJ2-3; 10 positions match TRBD1. Germline CDR1 reads SGHTS; CDR2 reads YDEGEE. The V and J ends lost 0 bases and 2 bases, in that order; junction bases with no gene match: 6. CDR3 length: 17 residues. The CDR3: CASSLATGGGYTDTQYF. In DNA form, the CDR3 reads TGTGCCAGCAGCTTGGCGACAGGGGGCGGGTACACAGATACGCAGTATTTT. Full variable domain (remainder filled in from reference TRBV5-8 and TRBJ2-3): EAGVTQSPTHLIKTRGQQATLRCSPISGHTSVYWYQQALGLGLQFLLWYDEGEERNRGNFPPRFSGRQFPNYSSELNVNALELEDSALYLCASSLATGGGYTDTQYFGPGTRLTVL.

The V and J genes are TRBV5-5 and TRBJ2-1, with a possible D match to TRBD2 (5 bases). The CDR3 has 13 residues. The ends were cut back, 5 bases at V and 5 bases at J, with 11 bases in the middle. Looked up from germline, CDR1 is SGHKS and CDR2 is YYEKEE (reference sequence). CDR3 region: CASSRGVDNEQFF. CDR3 nucleotides: TGTGCCAGCAGTCGGGGTGTGGACAATGAGCAGTTCTTC.

J is TRBJ2-7 and V is TRBV5-1; the D gene is possibly TRBD1 (5 bases). CDR3 length: 14 amino acids. Germline V CDR1 and CDR2: SGHRS, YFSETQ. Deletions cut 0 bases from V and 1 base from J, with 8 bases between. CDR3 residues: CASSLGTPSYEQYF. In DNA, the CDR3 is TGCGCCAGCAGCTTGGGGACACCTTCCTACGAGCAGTACTTC.

V is TRBV27 and J is TRBJ2-7; D remains unclear. Trimming removed 4 bases from V and 7 bases from J, with 20 bases in between. Germline CDR1 and CDR2: MNHEY and SMNVEV (reference sequence). The CDR3 is 15 amino acids. CDR3 nucleotide sequence: TGTGCCAGCAGTTCCAAATTCCCTATACAGAGAGAGCAGTACTTC. This sequence encodes CASSSKFPIQREQYF.

The V and J genes are TRBV5-4 and TRBJ1-1; unclear D gene. The length of the CDR3 is 16 residues. In germline, CDR1 is SGHNT, CDR2 YYREEE (reference sequence). Trimming took off 0 bases at V and 2 bases at J, with 14 bases between the two ends. The CDR3 loop is CASSLGGPLDNTEAFF. CDR3 DNA sequence: TGTGCCAGCAGCTTGGGAGGGCCGCTAGATAACACTGAAGCTTTCTTT. Full variable domain (remainder filled in from reference TRBV5-4 and TRBJ1-1): ETGVTQSPTHLIKTRGQQVTLRCSSQSGHNTVSWYQQALGQGPQFIFQYYREEENGRGNFPPRFSGLQFPNYSSELNVNALELDDSALYLCASSLGGPLDNTEAFFGQGTRLTVV.

This chain joins TRBV5-1 and TRBJ2-3; 10 nucleotides match TRBD2. The germline V gene has CDR1 SGHRS and CDR2 YFSETQ. The CDR3 is 19 amino acids. Trimming cost V 1 base and J 6 bases; bases outside gene matches: 17. DNA of the CDR3: TGCGCCAGCAGCTTGTGGGGCCGCCCGCAGCGGGAGGGCCGGGATACGCAGTATTTT. Amino acid sequence: CASSLWGRPQREGRDTQYF. The full variable domain, rest sourced from reference TRBV5-1 and TRBJ2-3, is KAGVTQTPRYLIKTRGQQVTLSCSPISGHRSVSWYQQTPGQGLQFLFEYFSETQRNKGNFPGRFSGRQFSNSRSEMNVSTLELGDSALYLCASSLWGRPQREGRDTQYFGPGTRLTVL.

This chain links TRBV5-1 with TRBJ2-5; 8 nucleotides align to TRBD2. After removal of 3 bases from V and 5 bases from J, the junction contained 6 bases not matched to a gene. Germline lookup yields CDR1 SGHRS and CDR2 YFSETQ. The length of the CDR3 is 14 residues. The CDR3 spells CASSSGGAGETQYF. The DNA of the CDR3 is TGCGCCAGCAGCTCCGGGGGGGCCGGGGAGACCCAGTACTTC.

The J gene is TRBJ2-7, the V gene TRBV5-1; no definite D call. Germline values: CDR1 SGHRS, CDR2 YFSETQ. CDR3 length: 13 amino acids. With 1 base removed from V and 3 bases from J, the gap between germline ends came to 8 bases. In DNA form, the CDR3 reads TGCGCCAGCAGCTTGTCTGACAACTACGAGCAGTACTTC. This translates into CASSLSDNYEQYF.

This clone came up a few times. The CDR3 protein is CASSELSSGANVLTF. The CDR3 DNA is TGCGCCAGCAGTGAGTTGAGCTCTGGGGCCAACGTCCTGACTTTC. This sequence joins TRBV10-2 and TRBJ2-6; D call uncertain. Germline V gives CDR1 WSHSY, CDR2 SAAADI. V was trimmed by 1 base and J by 0 bases, leaving 4 bases between them. The CDR3 covers 15 residues.

V is TRBV29-1 and J is TRBJ2-3, with D possibly matching TRBD2 (5 bases). Germline CDR1 SQVTM, CDR2 ANQGSEA. V shed 3 bases and J shed 4 bases, with 14 bases lying between them. The CDR3 contains 14 residues. CDR3: CSVDYRGRADTQYF. For the CDR3, the DNA is TGCAGCGTTGATTACCGGGGTCGGGCAGATACGCAGTATTTT.

The chain carries TRBV5-1 and TRBJ2-5; TRBD2 matches 8 bases. Gene TRBJ2-7 matches the end of the DNA better, so the J call may be wrong. The length of the CDR3 is 19 residues. Germline V CDR1 and CDR2: SGHRS, YFSETQ. The CDR3, as DNA: TGCGCCAGCAGCCCGTGGATCTCGGGGGGGATTACATCAGTTTACGAGCAGTACTTC. Its protein product is CASSPWISGGITSVYEQYF.

The V and J genes are TRBV11-3 and TRBJ2-1, with 12 bases fitting TRBD1. The CDR3 contains 15 residues. Germline V lookup: CDR1 SGHNT, CDR2 YENEEA. Trimming at V came to 4 bases and at J to 8 bases, leaving 6 bases not matched to a gene. Here the CDR3 reads CASSSQGQGAHEQFF. For the CDR3, the DNA is TGTGCCAGCAGCTCCCAGGGACAGGGGGCCCATGAGCAGTTCTTC.

The chain uses TRBV15 and TRBJ1-1; 11 bases fit TRBD1. The CDR3 consists of 16 residues. Unmatched junction bases numbered 12, after V lost 1 base and J lost 11 bases. Per the germline V gene, CDR1 is LNHNV and CDR2 is YYDKDF (reference sequence). CDR3 loop: CATSRGGDRGYPKAFF. For the CDR3, the DNA is TGTGCCACCAGCAGAGGCGGGGACAGGGGGTACCCGAAGGCTTTCTTT.